This T cell receptor (beta chain) was sequenced in a study of T cell responses to AZD1222 COVID-19 vaccine. Study conclusions and caveats: White British ancestry dominated among donors, who included more females, and clonal diversity was possibly underestimated. Across the whole spike, CD4 TCRs peaked at regions 160-218 and 743-854.

This clone was found a few times. Its antigen is currently unknown. Using immunoSEQ multiplex PCR, the repertoire was profiled, and TCRdb retains in-frame clones only, with some absent. The data contain under 150,000 clones, roughly 92% of them singletons. The input for sequencing was peripheral blood, taken 28 days after the second AZD1222 dose. This TCR derives from an adult who received the AZD1222 COVID-19 vaccine.

The CDR3 DNA follows: TGTGCCAGCAGCCCAACCCAGGTCCTCCTTGGCTACACCTTC. Its protein product is CASSPTQVLLGYTF. V is TRBV6-5 and J is TRBJ1-2; D is ambiguous. This CDR3 has 14 amino acids. V gave up 6 bases and J gave up 7 bases, with 18 bases separating them. CDR1 is MNHEY, CDR2 SVGAGI, per germline.